This T cell receptor (beta chain) was obtained from a study of T-cell reconstitution after alpha-beta-depleted transplantation in children listed by TCRdb under 2016. Study-wide context: The study quantitatively tracked T-cell immune reconstitution after TCRalphabeta/CD19-depleted allogeneic hematopoietic cell transplantation in children using TCR repertoire profiling. Results the study describes overall, beyond this receptor: In some patients, the high TCRbeta diversity seen at day 60 was put down to recipient T cells and intrathymic progenitors that had survived conditioning. Over subsequent months, a decline in hyperexpanded clone frequencies was noted, and after one year, T-cell counts and TCRbeta diversity were mostly ascribed to newly produced T cells. The apparently early alphabetaT-cell count recovery about two months after transplant was reportedly dependent on only several hundred rapidly expanded clones derived from non-depleted graft cells.

CDR1 KGHSH and CDR2 LQKENI were looked up in the germline V gene. From the cysteine through the phenylalanine, the CDR3 covers 15 amino acids. Of all the DNA, just the CDR3 is kept, 45 bases in frame from base 1. V lost 0 bases and J lost 9 bases, and the count of bases not matched to a germline gene is 9. Read against the paper, the sample's treatment or condition label means: allogeneic hematopoietic cell transplantation with graft depleted of TCRalphabeta T cells and CD19 B cells. The children who served as transplant recipients had been given grafts of TCRalphabeta/CD19-depleted allogeneic hematopoietic cells. This clonotype was counted many times. Which antigen it targets is not known. Base-call qualities are not available, and no considerably larger clone is one nucleotide away. Libraries were built with PCR. The sequencer was an Illumina HiSeq 2500. To normalize quantification of the TCRbeta repertoire, the TCR libraries were built with molecular barcoding that relied on unique molecular identifiers. TCRdb reprocessing: public reads trimmed at Q25 with fastp, clones called with MiXCR, in-frame beta chains kept. CDR3 protein duplicates are merged, each entry listing the most common genes and DNA. The table for this sample lists nearly 250,000 distinct CDR3 sequences; around 7.8% of them were counted only once. The ten largest clones take up roughly 5.8% of the sample.

The chain uses TRBV18 and TRBJ2-7; 9 middle bases align to TRBD2. The sequence came from a male patient aged 5 to 17 who had a stem cell transplant for acute lymphoblastic leukemia, so the T cells may come from the graft donor. Sequences were derived from PBMCs, mostly from graft donor cells, sampled 180 days after TCRalphabeta/CD19-depleted stem cell transplant. The CDR3 region: CASSPPVAGVSRQYF. The bases are TGTGCCAGCTCACCACCAGTAGCGGGAGTGTCGAGGCAGTACTTC. When the CDR3 is completed using the reference TRBV18 and TRBJ2-7 genes on either side, the full variable domain is NAGVMQNPRHLVRRRGQEARLRCSPMKGHSHVYWYRQLPEEGLKFMVYLQKENIIDESGMPKERFSAEFPKEGPSILRIQQVVRGDSAAYFCASSPPVAGVSRQYFGPGTRLTVT.